The sequence of this T cell receptor (beta chain) was determined in a study of T cells in tumors after PD-1 blockade (dated by TCRdb to the late 2010s). A note on the overall study: Exclusion criteria were prior checkpoint blockade, use of systemic immunosuppressants, or recent radiotherapy or other anti-cancer therapy within 4 weeks. Patients received pembrolizumab 200 mg every 3 weeks or cemiplimab 350 mg every 2 weeks. Some patients also continued taking vismodegib 150 mg daily during anti-PD-1 treatment. An average of 113,528 TCR templates (range 24,679-257,772) and around 36,000 unique clonotypes was obtained for peripheral blood samples. Paired single-cell RNA and TCR sequencing was performed on site-matched tumors from BCC or SCC patients before and after anti-PD-1 therapy. To compare clonotypes in blood and tumor, bulk TCR sequencing was done on 10 peripheral blood samples taken from roughly 5 patients. RECIST version 1.1 was used to evaluate clinical response.

The paper's findings and limits, for the study overall: The source of novel T cell clones was not identified, and lymphoid organs or rare unexpanded clones within the tumor or the tumor periphery could be included among the possible sources. About 40% of TCR clonotypes from the tumor were detected in blood, and certain novel exhausted tumor clones were present in blood collected before treatment, which suggests recruitment from the periphery.

The immunoSEQ platform was used for deep TCRbeta sequencing. The authors' pipeline ran thus. For further analysis, only productive rearrangements were exported out of the immunoSEQ Analyzer. Bulk TCRbeta clonotypes were assigned T cell phenotypes by matching to single-cell RNA+TCR-seq clones sharing the same TCRbeta sequence. Tumor enrichment of a clone was calculated by dividing the clone's tumor frequency by the clone's PBMC frequency, both taken from bulk TCR sequencing. GLIPH was used to group TCRs into specificity groups, clusters of distinct TCRs likely recognizing common antigens via shared CDR3 motifs. TCRdb obtained this table from immuneACCESS and retained in-frame rearrangements with V and J assigned. These tables miss some clones; where compared with another copy, unresolved V genes account for less than half of the shortfall, and the remainder is unexplained. The DNA was the basis for D and trimming; V, J and clone size are from that table. The sample records about 47,000 clones, 79% of which are singletons. Of the sample, approximately 15% falls within the top ten clones.

A note on this clone: It lacks a known antigen. Base qualities were left out, and no much larger clone turns up one base away.

Taken from the germline V gene, the CDR1 and CDR2 loops are KGHSH and LQKENI. From the cysteine up to the phenylalanine, the CDR3 has a length of 16 residues. Only CDR3 DNA is held: 48 bases, read in frame from base 1. Trimming leaves V shorter by 3 bases and J shorter by 0 bases, with the junction holding 7 bases beyond the gene matches. The time point label, as the study defines it: before anti-PD-1 therapy. For bulk TCRbeta sequencing, genomic DNA was extracted from tumor biopsies or peripheral blood, and input amounts ranged from roughly 550 ng to 6,500 ng. All patients had histologically proven advanced or metastatic basal or squamous cell carcinoma and were poor candidates for surgical resection. The basal cell carcinoma cohort comprised around eleven patients, of whom roughly 8 had bulk tumor TCR sequencing.

The clonotype comes from a human donor with basal cell carcinoma. The chain couples TRBV18 to TRBJ1-1; TRBD1 lines up with 7 middle nucleotides. This specimen was PBMCs, taken before anti-PD-1 treatment. The DNA reads TGTGCCAGCTCACCGGGGGAGGGGGCCTTGAACACTGAAGCTTTCTTT. Its protein reads: CASSPGEGALNTEAFF.